The rows below give T cell receptor beta chains drawn from one sample of a study of Ad26.COV2.S vaccination and SARS-CoV-2 variants. Profiled with immunoSEQ multiplex PCR; TCRdb holds only in-frame clones, not every one. The sample carries hundreds of thousands of clones, about four fifths recorded once. The sample in question was peripheral blood, obtained in a trial of Ad26.COV2.S vaccine versus placebo. All receptors come from a person between 18 and 65 years old who received the Ad26.COV2.S COVID-19 vaccine or a placebo. CDR3s include the opening cysteine and the closing phenylalanine or tryptophan. The D gene is left open where the match is weak. Size is omitted from some rows. Given values are once, few, many or a class for expanded clones.

V gene: TRBV7-9; clone size: NA; D gene: NA; J gene: TRBJ1-2; CDR3 protein: CASSLQGSNGYTF; CDR3 DNA: TGTGCCAGCAGCTTACAGGGTTCGAATGGCTACACCTTC
V gene: TRBV9; clone size: NA; D gene: NA; J gene: TRBJ2-7; CDR3 protein: CASSDAWNSYEQYF; CDR3 DNA: TGTGCCAGCAGCGACGCATGGAATTCCTACGAGCAGTACTTC
V gene: TRBV3-1/TRBV3-2; clone size: NA; D gene: NA; J gene: TRBJ2-7; CDR3 protein: CASSRGGATTSYEQYF; CDR3 DNA: TGTGCCAGCAGCCGAGGGGGGGCCACTACATCCTACGAGCAGTACTTC
V gene: TRBV11-3; clone size: NA; D gene: NA; J gene: TRBJ2-1; CDR3 protein: CASSSPTPEGEQFF; CDR3 DNA: TGTGCCAGCAGCTCCCCTACCCCCGAGGGGGAGCAGTTCTTC
V gene: TRBV15; clone size: NA; D gene: NA; J gene: TRBJ1-6; CDR3 protein: CATSRGGREGSPLHF; CDR3 DNA: TGTGCCACCAGCAGAGGGGGCAGGGAAGGATCACCCCTCCACTTT
V gene: TRBV4-1; clone size: once; D gene: NA; J gene: TRBJ1-2; CDR3 protein: CASSQDLGRPSYGYTF; CDR3 DNA: TGCGCCAGCAGCCAAGATTTAGGTCGTCCATCCTATGGCTACACCTTC
V gene: TRBV7-9; clone size: NA; D gene: NA; J gene: TRBJ1-1; CDR3 protein: CASRSGKNTEAFF; CDR3 DNA: TGTGCCAGTAGATCAGGAAAGAACACTGAAGCTTTCTTT
V gene: TRBV4-3; clone size: medium-sized; D gene: TRBD2; J gene: TRBJ2-1; CDR3 protein: CASSQERGGYNEQFF; CDR3 DNA: TGCGCCAGCAGCCAAGAGCGGGGGGGCTACAATGAGCAGTTCTTC
V gene: TRBV5-3; clone size: NA; D gene: NA; J gene: TRBJ2-7; CDR3 protein: CARSLLARWSASYEQYF; CDR3 DNA: TGTGCCAGAAGCTTGTTGGCCAGGTGGAGCGCATCCTACGAGCAGTACTTC
V gene: TRBV14; clone size: NA; D gene: NA; J gene: TRBJ2-3; CDR3 protein: CASSRSIADTQYF; CDR3 DNA: TGTGCCAGCAGCCGTTCAATTGCAGATACGCAGTATTTT
V gene: TRBV27; clone size: NA; D gene: NA; J gene: TRBJ1-2; CDR3 protein: CASSLSGRGLAVPYGYTF; CDR3 DNA: TGTGCCAGCAGTTTATCAGGCAGGGGATTAGCTGTGCCCTATGGCTACACCTTC
V gene: TRBV10-3; clone size: NA; D gene: NA; J gene: TRBJ2-7; CDR3 protein: CAISEPTYEQYF; CDR3 DNA: TGTGCCATCAGTGAGCCCACCTACGAGCAGTACTTC
V gene: TRBV4-1; clone size: NA; D gene: TRBD2; J gene: TRBJ2-7; CDR3 protein: CASSQVASGSYEQYF; CDR3 DNA: TGCGCCAGCAGCCAAGTGGCTAGCGGGAGTTACGAGCAGTACTTC
V gene: TRBV19; clone size: NA; D gene: NA; J gene: TRBJ2-1; CDR3 protein: CASSIRDTKSYNEQFF; CDR3 DNA: TGTGCCAGTAGTATACGGGACACCAAGAGCTACAATGAGCAGTTCTTC
V gene: TRBV5-4; clone size: NA; D gene: NA; J gene: TRBJ1-2; CDR3 protein: CASSLDSHSYGYTF; CDR3 DNA: TGTGCCAGCAGCTTGGACAGCCACTCCTATGGCTACACCTTC
V gene: TRBV25-1; clone size: NA; D gene: NA; J gene: TRBJ2-1; CDR3 protein: CASRGTIYNEQFF; CDR3 DNA: TGTGCCAGCAGAGGGACCATATACAATGAGCAGTTCTTC
V gene: TRBV19; clone size: NA; D gene: NA; J gene: TRBJ2-3; CDR3 protein: CASSFGGVGTDTQYF; CDR3 DNA: TGTGCCAGTAGTTTTGGCGGGGTAGGGACAGATACGCAGTATTTT
V gene: TRBV9; clone size: few; D gene: NA; J gene: TRBJ1-4; CDR3 protein: CASSVAVGASEGELFF; CDR3 DNA: TGTGCCAGCAGCGTAGCAGTAGGGGCCTCAGAGGGAGAACTGTTTTTT
V gene: TRBV28; clone size: NA; D gene: NA; J gene: TRBJ1-1; CDR3 protein: CASSPNGGGWTEAFF; CDR3 DNA: TGTGCCAGCAGTCCCAATGGCGGGGGATGGACTGAAGCTTTCTTT
V gene: TRBV30; clone size: NA; D gene: NA; J gene: TRBJ1-6; CDR3 protein: CAWSVLFWDSPLHF; CDR3 DNA: TGTGCCTGGAGTGTACTATTCTGGGATTCACCCCTCCACTTT
V gene: TRBV7-9; clone size: NA; D gene: NA; J gene: TRBJ2-5; CDR3 protein: CASSLALRETQYF; CDR3 DNA: TGTGCCAGCAGCTTAGCGCTTCGGGAGACCCAGTACTTC
V gene: TRBV24-1; clone size: NA; D gene: TRBD1; J gene: TRBJ1-4; CDR3 protein: CATRLLEGTGEGEKLFF; CDR3 DNA: TGTGCCACCAGGCTTCTCGAGGGGACAGGGGAGGGAGAAAAACTGTTTTTT
V gene: TRBV5-1; clone size: NA; D gene: TRBD2; J gene: TRBJ2-3; CDR3 protein: CASSLRGGADTQYF; CDR3 DNA: TGCGCCAGCAGCTTGCGCGGGGGGGCGGATACGCAGTATTTT
V gene: TRBV4-3; clone size: NA; D gene: TRBD1; J gene: TRBJ2-1; CDR3 protein: CASSPNRGGASMQFF; CDR3 DNA: TGCGCCAGCAGCCCGAACAGGGGTGGGGCCTCGATGCAGTTCTTC
V gene: TRBV29-1; clone size: NA; D gene: NA; J gene: TRBJ2-3; CDR3 protein: CSPFGADTQYF; CDR3 DNA: TGCAGCCCATTCGGGGCAGATACGCAGTATTTT
V gene: TRBV19; clone size: NA; D gene: NA; J gene: TRBJ2-7; CDR3 protein: CASAFTGRPYEQYF; CDR3 DNA: TGTGCCAGCGCGTTCACGGGGCGGCCCTACGAGCAGTACTTC
V gene: TRBV10-1; clone size: few; D gene: NA; J gene: TRBJ2-7; CDR3 protein: CASSRDGPYEQYF; CDR3 DNA: TGCGCCAGCAGTCGGGACGGCCCCTACGAGCAGTACTTC
V gene: TRBV5-1; clone size: NA; D gene: NA; J gene: TRBJ1-4; CDR3 protein: CASSLRSATNEKLFF; CDR3 DNA: TGCGCCAGCAGCTTGCGGAGTGCAACTAATGAAAAACTGTTTTTT
V gene: TRBV23-1; clone size: few; D gene: NA; J gene: TRBJ2-7; CDR3 protein: CASSQMVWGDYTKYF; CDR3 DNA: TGCGCCAGCAGTCAAATGGTGTGGGGGGATTATACGAAGTACTTC
V gene: TRBV27; clone size: NA; D gene: TRBD2; J gene: TRBJ2-2; CDR3 protein: CASSSRLAGSTGELFF; CDR3 DNA: TGTGCCAGCAGTTCGCGACTAGCGGGTAGCACCGGGGAGCTGTTTTTT
V gene: TRBV9; clone size: NA; D gene: NA; J gene: TRBJ1-4; CDR3 protein: CASSVAPLWPHVYNEKLFF; CDR3 DNA: TGTGCCAGCAGCGTAGCTCCCCTTTGGCCCCACGTTTATAATGAAAAACTGTTTTTT
V gene: TRBV3-1/TRBV3-2; clone size: NA; D gene: TRBD1; J gene: TRBJ1-4; CDR3 protein: CASSSRDRGNKLFF; CDR3 DNA: TGTGCCAGCAGCTCCCGGGACAGGGGGAACAAACTGTTTTTT
V gene: TRBV6-6; clone size: NA; D gene: NA; J gene: TRBJ2-4; CDR3 protein: CASSYSLAAQYF; CDR3 DNA: TGTGCCAGCAGTTACTCCCTAGCAGCGCAGTACTTC
V gene: TRBV24-1; clone size: NA; D gene: NA; J gene: TRBJ2-5; CDR3 protein: CATSDRRGSGETQYF; CDR3 DNA: TGTGCCACCAGTGATCGACGGGGGAGTGGGGAGACCCAGTACTTC
V gene: TRBV6-5; clone size: few; D gene: NA; J gene: TRBJ2-7; CDR3 protein: CASRKDRQYEQYF; CDR3 DNA: TGTGCCAGCAGGAAGGACCGCCAGTACGAGCAGTACTTC
V gene: TRBV19; clone size: NA; D gene: NA; J gene: TRBJ1-5; CDR3 protein: CASRRSQGKGSNQPQHF; CDR3 DNA: TGTGCCAGTAGGAGGAGTCAGGGGAAGGGAAGCAATCAGCCCCAGCATTTT
V gene: TRBV27; clone size: NA; D gene: TRBD1; J gene: TRBJ2-7; CDR3 protein: CASSWTGEDEQYF; CDR3 DNA: TGTGCCAGCAGTTGGACAGGGGAGGACGAGCAGTACTTC
V gene: TRBV7-9; clone size: NA; D gene: TRBD1; J gene: TRBJ1-1; CDR3 protein: CASSIGVARGSEAFF; CDR3 DNA: TGTGCCAGCAGCATAGGGGTGGCCAGGGGGTCTGAAGCTTTCTTT
V gene: TRBV13; clone size: NA; D gene: NA; J gene: TRBJ2-1; CDR3 protein: CASSLGVLIEQFF; CDR3 DNA: TGTGCCAGCAGCTTAGGAGTTTTGATAGAGCAGTTCTTC
V gene: TRBV19; clone size: NA; D gene: NA; J gene: TRBJ1-1; CDR3 protein: CASSIGARGAFF; CDR3 DNA: TGTGCCAGTAGTATTGGAGCCAGGGGAGCTTTCTTT
V gene: TRBV5-6; clone size: NA; D gene: NA; J gene: TRBJ1-5; CDR3 protein: CASSFFSGPEHF; CDR3 DNA: TGTGCCAGCAGCTTCTTCTCGGGTCCGGAGCATTTT
V gene: TRBV29-1; clone size: NA; D gene: NA; J gene: TRBJ1-1; CDR3 protein: CSVSPTGLLGTEAFF; CDR3 DNA: TGCAGCGTTTCGCCCACAGGGCTGTTGGGGACTGAAGCTTTCTTT
V gene: TRBV7-2; clone size: NA; D gene: NA; J gene: TRBJ1-3; CDR3 protein: CASSLGGGSTGNTIYF; CDR3 DNA: TGTGCCAGCAGCTTAGGGGGGGGCAGCACTGGAAACACCATATATTTT